Listed below are T cell receptor beta chains from one sample, sequenced in a study of shared clonotypes between healthy human individuals. TCRdb's copy holds only in-frame clones and misses some; the assay was immunoSEQ multiplex PCR. The sample holds roughly 720,000 clones; roughly 88% are singletons and the top ten take about 34%. Sequenced: memory CD8+ T cells from PBMCs. The receptors derive from a man aged 18 to 30 in good health. Some clones in this sample may be carry-over from other donors' samples. Each CDR3 is given with its conserved first and last residue. Fields, in order: CDR3 protein, CDR3 DNA, J gene, clone size, CDR3 length, D gene, V gene. The D gene is left open where the match is weak. Not all rows give a size; the values are once, few, many and, for expanded clones, a class.

CDR3aa: CASSPRDGEYEQYF
CDR3nt: TGCGCCAGCAGCCCCCGGGACGGCGAATACGAGCAGTACTTC
j_gene: TRBJ2-7
abundance: once
len: 14
d_gene: NA
v_gene: TRBV4-1

CDR3aa: CAWDEWFGATGELFF
CDR3nt: TGTGCCTGGGATGAGTGGTTCGGGGCCACCGGGGAGCTGTTTTTT
j_gene: TRBJ2-2
abundance: NA
len: 15
d_gene: NA
v_gene: TRBV30

CDR3aa: CASSQLTSGTYNEQFF
CDR3nt: TGCGCCAGCAGCCAATTAACTAGCGGGACTTACAATGAGCAGTTCTTC
j_gene: TRBJ2-1
abundance: NA
len: 16
d_gene: TRBD2
v_gene: TRBV4-1

CDR3aa: CASSLLSTDTQYF
CDR3nt: TGTGCCAGCAGTTTACTTAGCACAGATACGCAGTATTTT
j_gene: TRBJ2-3
abundance: NA
len: 13
d_gene: NA
v_gene: TRBV27

CDR3aa: CASSLDITGANVLTF
CDR3nt: TGTGCCAGCAGCTTAGATATAACTGGGGCCAACGTCCTGACTTTC
j_gene: TRBJ2-6
abundance: NA
len: 15
d_gene: NA
v_gene: TRBV7-2

CDR3aa: CASSEGTVWSQETQYF
CDR3nt: TGTGCCAGTAGTGAGGGGACAGTTTGGTCACAAGAGACCCAGTACTTC
j_gene: TRBJ2-5
abundance: NA
len: 16
d_gene: TRBD1
v_gene: TRBV19

CDR3aa: CASSLVDSYEQYF
CDR3nt: TGCGCCAGCAGCTTGGTAGACAGCTACGAGCAGTACTTC
j_gene: TRBJ2-7
abundance: NA
len: 13
d_gene: NA
v_gene: TRBV5-1

CDR3aa: CASSLRTGYGYTF
CDR3nt: TGCGCCAGCAGCTTGAGGACAGGGTACGGCTACACCTTC
j_gene: TRBJ1-2
abundance: NA
len: 13
d_gene: TRBD1
v_gene: TRBV5-1

CDR3aa: CASSWGSMTEAFF
CDR3nt: TGTGCCAGCAGCTGGGGGAGTATGACTGAAGCTTTCTTT
j_gene: TRBJ1-1
abundance: once
len: 13
d_gene: NA
v_gene: TRBV5-6

CDR3aa: CASSDPDSTVSNQPQHF
CDR3nt: TGTGCCAGCAGTGACCCGGATTCGACGGTGAGCAATCAGCCCCAGCATTTT
j_gene: TRBJ1-5
abundance: NA
len: 17
d_gene: NA
v_gene: TRBV28

CDR3aa: CASSLAGVGLYEQYF
CDR3nt: TGTGCCAGCAGCTTAGCCGGGGTAGGGCTCTACGAGCAGTACTTC
j_gene: TRBJ2-7
abundance: NA
len: 15
d_gene: NA
v_gene: TRBV7-9

CDR3aa: CASSLSAASLQPQHF
CDR3nt: TGTGCCAGCAGTTTATCGGCGGCCAGCCTTCAGCCCCAGCATTTT
j_gene: TRBJ1-5
abundance: NA
len: 15
d_gene: NA
v_gene: TRBV27

CDR3aa: CSVRTSGSSYEQYF
CDR3nt: TGCAGCGTCCGGACTAGCGGGAGCTCCTACGAGCAGTACTTC
j_gene: TRBJ2-7
abundance: once
len: 14
d_gene: TRBD2
v_gene: TRBV29-1

CDR3aa: CASSSQREFYEQFF
CDR3nt: TGTGCCAGCAGTTCCCAGCGGGAGTTCTATGAGCAGTTCTTC
j_gene: TRBJ2-1
abundance: NA
len: 14
d_gene: TRBD2
v_gene: TRBV28

CDR3aa: CASSQADTLRGNTIYF
CDR3nt: TGCGCCAGCAGCCAAGCTGACACCCTCCGGGGAAACACCATATATTTT
j_gene: TRBJ1-3
abundance: NA
len: 16
d_gene: NA
v_gene: TRBV4-1

CDR3aa: CSVEESGSRLYTDTQYF
CDR3nt: TGCAGCGTTGAAGAATCAGGTAGCCGGCTGTACACAGATACGCAGTATTTT
j_gene: TRBJ2-3
abundance: NA
len: 17
d_gene: NA
v_gene: TRBV29-1

CDR3aa: CASRGDSLNYGYTF
CDR3nt: TGTGCCAGCAGGGGGGACAGTTTGAACTATGGCTACACCTTC
j_gene: TRBJ1-2
abundance: NA
len: 14
d_gene: TRBD1
v_gene: TRBV7-9

CDR3aa: CASSQQSSGRAYEQYF
CDR3nt: TGTGCCAGCAGCCAACAGTCTAGCGGGAGGGCCTACGAGCAGTACTTC
j_gene: TRBJ2-7
abundance: NA
len: 16
d_gene: TRBD2
v_gene: TRBV4-2

CDR3aa: CASSPRVYEQYF
CDR3nt: TGTGCCAGCAGCCCCCGGGTATACGAGCAGTACTTC
j_gene: TRBJ2-7
abundance: few
len: 12
d_gene: NA
v_gene: TRBV7-2

CDR3aa: CAWKGVPTAGELFF
CDR3nt: TGTGCCTGGAAGGGTGTACCCACCGCCGGGGAGCTGTTTTTT
j_gene: TRBJ2-2
abundance: NA
len: 14
d_gene: NA
v_gene: TRBV30

CDR3aa: CASSLSLGDEYEQYF
CDR3nt: TGTGCCAGCAGCTTATCACTGGGGGACGAATACGAGCAGTACTTC
j_gene: TRBJ2-7
abundance: once
len: 15
d_gene: NA
v_gene: TRBV7-9

CDR3aa: CSVEFGTEQPQHF
CDR3nt: TGCAGCGTTGAGTTTGGGACAGAGCAGCCCCAGCATTTT
j_gene: TRBJ1-5
abundance: NA
len: 13
d_gene: TRBD1
v_gene: TRBV29-1

CDR3aa: CASFRGAFEGDF
CDR3nt: TGTGCCAGCTTCCGGGGCGCTTTTGAGGGCGACTTC
j_gene: TRBJ1-2
abundance: NA
len: 12
d_gene: NA
v_gene: TRBV28

CDR3aa: CAWSSGRGNTIYF
CDR3nt: TGTGCCTGGAGTTCGGGCCGTGGAAACACCATATATTTT
j_gene: TRBJ1-3
abundance: NA
len: 13
d_gene: NA
v_gene: TRBV30

CDR3aa: CASSQGTQANEKLFF
CDR3nt: TGCGCCAGCAGCCAGGGGACACAGGCAAATGAAAAACTGTTTTTT
j_gene: TRBJ1-4
abundance: NA
len: 15
d_gene: NA
v_gene: TRBV4-3

CDR3aa: CASSYSASQDKNIQYF
CDR3nt: TGTGCCAGCAGCTACTCGGCCTCGCAGGACAAAAACATTCAGTACTTC
j_gene: TRBJ2-4
abundance: NA
len: 16
d_gene: NA
v_gene: TRBV7-9

CDR3aa: CASSPILSSYNEQFF
CDR3nt: TGTGCCAGCAGCCCAATCTTGAGCTCCTACAATGAGCAGTTCTTC
j_gene: TRBJ2-1
abundance: NA
len: 15
d_gene: NA
v_gene: TRBV7-2

CDR3aa: CASSRTGDAQHF
CDR3nt: TGTGCCAGCAGCCGGACAGGGGATGCCCAGCATTTT
j_gene: TRBJ1-5
abundance: NA
len: 12
d_gene: TRBD1
v_gene: TRBV7-9

CDR3aa: CASSIIFGAGGDQPQHF
CDR3nt: TGTGCCAGTAGTATAATTTTTGGGGCAGGGGGGGATCAGCCCCAGCATTTT
j_gene: TRBJ1-5
abundance: NA
len: 17
d_gene: TRBD1
v_gene: TRBV19

CDR3aa: CASSGLEALYEQYF
CDR3nt: TGTGCCAGCAGTGGCCTAGAGGCTCTATACGAGCAGTACTTC
j_gene: TRBJ2-7
abundance: NA
len: 14
d_gene: NA
v_gene: TRBV2

CDR3aa: CASRRSATSYEQYF
CDR3nt: TGTGCCTCCAGGCGATCGGCGACCTCCTACGAGCAGTACTTC
j_gene: TRBJ2-7
abundance: NA
len: 14
d_gene: NA
v_gene: TRBV7-9

CDR3aa: CASSAVGGETEAFF
CDR3nt: TGCGCCAGCAGCGCAGTTGGGGGGGAAACTGAAGCTTTCTTT
j_gene: TRBJ1-1
abundance: NA
len: 14
d_gene: NA
v_gene: TRBV4-1

CDR3aa: CASSPLHRTRSGWNEQFF
CDR3nt: TGTGCCAGCAGTCCACTCCATAGGACTAGATCAGGGTGGAATGAGCAGTTCTTC
j_gene: TRBJ2-1
abundance: NA
len: 18
d_gene: TRBD2
v_gene: TRBV27

CDR3aa: CASSLYSTGTGGFYEQYF
CDR3nt: TGCGCCAGCAGCCTATACAGTACCGGGACAGGGGGATTTTACGAGCAGTACTTC
j_gene: TRBJ2-7
abundance: NA
len: 18
d_gene: TRBD1
v_gene: TRBV4-1

CDR3aa: CASSVEPGAKPQHF
CDR3nt: TGTGCCAGCAGCGTAGAGCCCGGGGCCAAACCCCAGCATTTT
j_gene: TRBJ1-5
abundance: NA
len: 14
d_gene: NA
v_gene: TRBV9

CDR3aa: CASSPGRAYEQYF
CDR3nt: TGTGCCAGCAGCCCGGGGAGGGCCTACGAGCAGTACTTC
j_gene: TRBJ2-7
abundance: NA
len: 13
d_gene: TRBD2
v_gene: TRBV5-8

CDR3aa: CASSFPEAFF
CDR3nt: TGTGCCAGCAGTTTTCCCGAAGCTTTCTTT
j_gene: TRBJ1-1
abundance: NA
len: 10
d_gene: NA
v_gene: TRBV27

CDR3aa: CASSQGAGSPYNEQFF
CDR3nt: TGTGCCAGCAGCCAAGGAGCGGGGTCACCCTACAATGAGCAGTTCTTC
j_gene: TRBJ2-1
abundance: once
len: 16
d_gene: TRBD2
v_gene: TRBV4-2

CDR3aa: CASSFGTHSYEQYF
CDR3nt: TGTGCCAGCAGCTTTGGCACTCACTCCTACGAGCAGTACTTC
j_gene: TRBJ2-7
abundance: NA
len: 14
d_gene: NA
v_gene: TRBV11-2

CDR3aa: CASSTRGGVGQMADTQYF
CDR3nt: TGTGCCAGCAGCACCCGGGGGGGAGTCGGGCAGATGGCAGATACGCAGTATTTT
j_gene: TRBJ2-3
abundance: NA
len: 18
d_gene: TRBD2
v_gene: TRBV27

CDR3aa: CASSQVPADTQYF
CDR3nt: TGTGCCAGCAGCCAAGTCCCGGCGGATACGCAGTATTTT
j_gene: TRBJ2-3
abundance: NA
len: 13
d_gene: NA
v_gene: TRBV14

CDR3aa: CASSYLKTVNTEAFF
CDR3nt: TGTGCCAGCAGTTACCTTAAGACAGTGAACACTGAAGCTTTCTTT
j_gene: TRBJ1-1
abundance: few
len: 15
d_gene: NA
v_gene: TRBV6-6

CDR3aa: CASSLGGRAGNEQFF
CDR3nt: TGTGCCAGCAGCTTAGGCGGGAGGGCGGGCAATGAGCAGTTCTTC
j_gene: TRBJ2-1
abundance: NA
len: 15
d_gene: TRBD2
v_gene: TRBV7-9

CDR3aa: CASSPDGNQPQHF
CDR3nt: TGTGCCAGCAGCCCGGACGGTAATCAGCCCCAGCATTTT
j_gene: TRBJ1-5
abundance: once
len: 13
d_gene: NA
v_gene: TRBV9

CDR3aa: CASGGTSGNNEQFF
CDR3nt: TGTGCCAGCGGTGGGACTAGCGGAAACAATGAGCAGTTCTTC
j_gene: TRBJ2-1
abundance: NA
len: 14
d_gene: TRBD2
v_gene: TRBV6-5

CDR3aa: CAGETFSGPTYLYNEQFF
CDR3nt: TGTGCCGGGGAGACCTTTAGCGGGCCTACTTACTTATACAATGAGCAGTTCTTC
j_gene: TRBJ2-1
abundance: NA
len: 18
d_gene: TRBD2
v_gene: TRBV2

CDR3aa: CASSWGLAGGPDNEQFF
CDR3nt: TGCGCCAGCAGCTGGGGACTAGCGGGAGGGCCCGACAATGAGCAGTTCTTC
j_gene: TRBJ2-1
abundance: NA
len: 17
d_gene: TRBD2
v_gene: TRBV5-1

CDR3aa: CASSSLRQGGTEAFF
CDR3nt: TGTGCCAGCAGTTCCCTTAGGCAGGGGGGAACTGAAGCTTTCTTT
j_gene: TRBJ1-1
abundance: NA
len: 15
d_gene: TRBD1
v_gene: TRBV27

CDR3aa: CASSIGGRGPPGTEAFF
CDR3nt: TGTGCCAGTAGTATAGGGGGCAGGGGCCCCCCTGGGACTGAAGCTTTCTTT
j_gene: TRBJ1-1
abundance: NA
len: 17
d_gene: NA
v_gene: TRBV19

CDR3aa: CASSPGGFGANVLTF
CDR3nt: TGTGCCAGCAGCCCCGGGGGGTTTGGGGCCAACGTCCTGACTTTC
j_gene: TRBJ2-6
abundance: NA
len: 15
d_gene: TRBD2
v_gene: TRBV7-6

CDR3aa: CASSYYGALNTEAFF
CDR3nt: TGTGCCAGCAGTTACTATGGGGCGCTGAACACTGAAGCTTTCTTT
j_gene: TRBJ1-1
abundance: NA
len: 15
d_gene: NA
v_gene: TRBV7-9

CDR3aa: CAWRSGRIRTDTQYF
CDR3nt: TGTGCCTGGAGGTCTGGAAGGATACGCACAGATACGCAGTATTTT
j_gene: TRBJ2-3
abundance: many
len: 15
d_gene: NA
v_gene: TRBV30

CDR3aa: CASRKSDGNEKLFF
CDR3nt: TGTGCCAGCAGGAAGTCGGACGGTAATGAAAAACTGTTTTTT
j_gene: TRBJ1-4
abundance: NA
len: 14
d_gene: NA
v_gene: TRBV6-1